This T cell receptor (beta chain) derives from a study of T-cell memory formation after mild COVID-19. TCRdb re-called the 5' RACE reads through MiXCR, storing one row per CDR3 protein. The sample has 350,000 to 500,000 distinct CDR3 sequences, less than 25% seen once. This clonotype occurred a few times. Germline V CDR1 and CDR2: SGHRS, YFSETQ. The CDR3 is made up of 17 amino acids. The V end was cut by 0 bases, the J end by 1 base, with 16 bases between. The gene calls are TRBV5-1 and TRBJ1-1, with no clear D. Sequencing was carried out using PBMCs or a T cell subset sorted from them (not recorded which). This receptor was identified in an adult woman who had mild COVID-19 (a few samples of this study predate the infection). Cell type and time point are not known. CDR3 amino acids: CASSLGTLGLSNTEAFF. Here the CDR3 DNA reads TGCGCCAGCAGCTTGGGAACATTAGGACTGTCGAACACTGAAGCTTTCTTT.